One sample yielded the 24 T cell receptor beta chains listed below, sequenced in a study of OX40 agonist ivuxolimab in advanced cancers. The data were produced by immunoSEQ multiplex PCR, yet TCRdb's version contains in-frame clones alone and is incomplete. The repertoire includes approximately 30,000 clones, about four fifths of them detected once, and under 1.5% sits in the top ten. The sample here was CD4+ or CD8+ T cells sorted from blood, taken in a trial of the OX40 agonist ivuxolimab. The source of these receptors is an adult with an advanced solid tumor such as melanoma, head and neck, liver or kidney cancer.

This clone was observed once. V is TRBV29-1 and J is TRBJ1-1; D perhaps matches TRBD1 (5 bases). The CDR3 is 13 amino acids. V gave up 4 bases and J gave up 1 base, with 10 bases separating them. Germline V gene data show CDR1 as SQVTM and CDR2 as ANQGSEA. CDR3 DNA sequence: TGCAGCGTTGGGGGCAGGCCGAACACTGAAGCTTTCTTT. Its protein is CSVGGRPNTEAFF.

This chain joins TRBV27 and TRBJ2-2; 9 bases agree with TRBD1. The CDR3 totals 13 residues. The trim removed 8 bases at V and 6 bases at J, leaving 4 bases unmatched. CDR1 is MNHEY and CDR2 is SMNVEV in the germline V gene (reference sequence). Written as DNA, the CDR3 is TGTGCCAGCCGTACAGGGGGCGCCGGGGAGCTGTTTTTT. It translates to CASRTGGAGELFF.

The chain couples TRBV6-6 to TRBJ2-5; D possibly uses TRBD1 or TRBD2 (7 bases each). The germline gives CDR1 MNHNY, CDR2 SVGAGI (reference sequence). V was cut by 0 bases and J by 2 bases, with 13 bases left in between. The CDR3 totals 16 residues. CDR3: CASSYSAGGDQETQYF. The CDR3 DNA follows: TGTGCCAGCAGTTACTCTGCAGGGGGGGATCAAGAGACCCAGTACTTC.

The sample holds one count of this clone. The chain joins TRBV5-8 to TRBJ2-3, with a tentative D call TRBD2 (5 bases). The germline gives CDR1 SGHTS, CDR2 YDEGEE. There are 15 residues in the CDR3. Trimming shortened V by 0 bases and J by 2 bases, and 10 bases separated the two germline ends. CDR3 in DNA: TGTGCCAGCAGCTTGGCCCGGGGATTCACAGATACGCAGTATTTT. This codes for CASSLARGFTDTQYF. Based on the CDR3 plus reference TRBV5-8 and TRBJ2-3, the full variable domain is EAGVTQSPTHLIKTRGQQATLRCSPISGHTSVYWYQQALGLGLQFLLWYDEGEERNRGNFPPRFSGRQFPNYSSELNVNALELEDSALYLCASSLARGFTDTQYFGPGTRLTVL.

The chain links TRBV6-1 to TRBJ2-2; 12 bases line up with TRBD2. Germline lookup yields CDR1 MNHNS and CDR2 SASEGT. This CDR3 is built from 15 residues. Trimming took 6 bases from V and 12 from J; bases not matched to a gene: 11. The CDR3 sequence is CASRTSGGGVGKLFF. DNA for the CDR3: TGTGCCAGCAGGACTAGCGGGGGCGGCGTGGGGAAGCTGTTTTTT.

The genes are TRBV19 and TRBJ2-1, with 8 positions matching TRBD1. Trimming cost V 7 bases and J 5 bases; bases outside gene matches: 7. There are 14 residues in the CDR3. The germline V gene has CDR1 LNHDA and CDR2 SQIVND (reference sequence). In nucleotides, the CDR3 is TGTGCCAGTACCCGGGACAGGCTAGACAATGAGCAGTTCTTC. Its protein product is CASTRDRLDNEQFF.

The rearrangement uses TRBV6-1 and TRBJ2-2; D unclear. The CDR3 runs 15 residues. V lost 2 bases and J 0 bases, leaving 7 bases between the germline ends. Germline loops: CDR1 MNHNS, CDR2 SASEGT. The CDR3 coding sequence is TGTGCCAGCAGTGAAAATACACCGAACACCGGGGAGCTGTTTTTT. It encodes CASSENTPNTGELFF.

The chain is built from TRBV5-8 and TRBJ2-5; D unclear. Trimming removed 0 bases from V and 5 bases from J, with 14 bases in between. CDR3 length equals 15 residues. Germline V lookup: CDR1 SGHTS, CDR2 YDEGEE. The CDR3 DNA reads TGTGCCAGCAGCTTGGAAGGCGAGGTAGAGGAGACCCAGTACTTC. It encodes CASSLEGEVEETQYF. Looking up the rest from reference TRBV5-8 and TRBJ2-5 gives the full variable domain: EAGVTQSPTHLIKTRGQQATLRCSPISGHTSVYWYQQALGLGLQFLLWYDEGEERNRGNFPPRFSGRQFPNYSSELNVNALELEDSALYLCASSLEGEVEETQYFGPGTRLLVL.

This rearrangement joins TRBV6-5 to TRBJ1-5; TRBD1 matches 8 bases. Germline trimming cut 6 bases from V and 4 bases from J; bases unmatched to any gene: 5. Germline-derived CDR1 and CDR2 are MNHEY and SVGAGI. The CDR3 covers 14 residues. The CDR3: CASRGGQGNQPQHF. The CDR3, as DNA: TGTGCCAGCAGAGGAGGACAGGGAAATCAGCCCCAGCATTTT.

The chain employs TRBV5-1 and TRBJ1-2; possibly TRBD1 for D (6 bases). The CDR3 is made up of 14 amino acids. Trimming removed 0 bases at V and 2 bases at J, with 8 bases between. Germline lookup yields CDR1 SGHRS and CDR2 YFSETQ. CDR3 sequence reads: CASSLEGGNYGYTF. The DNA of the CDR3 is TGCGCCAGCAGCTTGGAAGGGGGGAACTATGGCTACACCTTC.

V usage is TRBV7-3 and J usage is TRBJ2-4; weak D call: TRBD2 (5 bases). The CDR3 runs to 15 residues. The V gene lost 5 bases and the J gene lost 9 bases, with 20 bases spanning the gap. Germline V gene data show CDR1 as SGHTA and CDR2 as FQGTGA. CDR3 nucleotides: TGTGCCAGCAGCCCCTTTCCCGGGGAGAGTTCCATTCAGTACTTC. Translated, it gives CASSPFPGESSIQYF.

This clone has just a few counts. The J gene is TRBJ1-1, the V gene TRBV28; D gene uncertain. Germline V gene lookup returns CDR1 MDHEN and CDR2 SYDVKM. Trimming took off 1 base at V and 8 bases at J, with 11 bases between the two ends. This CDR3 has 13 amino acids. CDR3 residues: CASSLFKGTEAFF. CDR3 DNA: TGTGCCAGCAGTTTATTTAAGGGAACGGAAGCTTTCTTT.

This sequence joins TRBV6-6 and TRBJ1-5; D is unresolved. Between the trimmed V and J ends, which lost 0 bases and 4 bases, there was a span of 7 bases. Germline values: CDR1 MNHNY, CDR2 SVGAGI (reference sequence). This CDR3 contains 14 residues. The CDR3 here is CASSYSGVNQPQHF. The CDR3 region has the DNA TGTGCCAGCAGTTACTCAGGCGTTAATCAGCCCCAGCATTTT.

V is TRBV5-1 and J is TRBJ1-2, with 7 bases matching TRBD1. CDR1 is SGHRS and CDR2 is YFSETQ in the germline V gene. Trimming cost V 4 bases and J 0 bases; bases outside gene matches: 3. The CDR3 extends over 14 amino acids. This CDR3 is CASSQTGTNYGYTF. In DNA, the CDR3 is TGCGCCAGCAGCCAGACAGGGACTAACTATGGCTACACCTTC.

The chain combines TRBV6-6 with TRBJ1-6; weak D call: TRBD1 (5 bases). Germline values: CDR1 MNHNY, CDR2 SVGAGI (reference sequence). V lost 8 bases and J 3 bases, leaving 14 bases between the germline ends. There are 15 residues in the CDR3. The CDR3 sequence: CASLFGGGYNSPLHF. CDR3 DNA sequence: TGTGCCAGCTTATTCGGTGGGGGCTATAATTCACCCCTCCACTTT.

This clone was detected a few times. The chain combines TRBV9 with TRBJ2-3; 10 positions agree with TRBD2. There are 17 residues in the CDR3. Looked up from germline, CDR1 is SGDLS and CDR2 is YYNGEE. V gave up 0 bases and J gave up 5 bases; unmatched junction bases: 9. CDR3 DNA: TGTGCCAGCAGCGTAGCAGCTAGCGGGAGAGGAGGAGATACGCAGTATTTT. It yields the protein CASSVAASGRGGDTQYF. Full variable domain (remainder filled in from reference TRBV9 and TRBJ2-3): DSGVTQTPKHLITATGQRVTLRCSPRSGDLSVYWYQQSLDQGLQFLIQYYNGEERAKGNILERFSAQQFPDLHSELNLSSLELGDSALYFCASSVAASGRGGDTQYFGPGTRLTVL.

The chain employs TRBV29-1 and TRBJ1-2; perhaps TRBD1 as D (6 bases). The CDR3 totals 12 residues. The germline gives CDR1 SQVTM, CDR2 ANQGSEA. Deletions cut 7 bases from V and 2 bases from J, with 11 bases between. The CDR3 DNA follows: TGCAGCGCAGGGACAACAAACTATGGCTACACCTTC. Its protein is CSAGTTNYGYTF.

The V and J genes are TRBV9 and TRBJ2-3, with D maybe TRBD2 (7 bases). Germline V gene sequence: CDR1 SGDLS, CDR2 YYNGEE. The CDR3 loop spans 16 amino acids. V lost 2 bases to trimming and J lost 3 bases, with 16 bases between them. CDR3 loop: CASSVSGGAGTDTQYF. CDR3 DNA sequence: TGTGCCAGCAGCGTTTCGGGGGGCGCCGGGACAGATACGCAGTATTTT. Full variable domain (remainder filled in from reference TRBV9 and TRBJ2-3): DSGVTQTPKHLITATGQRVTLRCSPRSGDLSVYWYQQSLDQGLQFLIQYYNGEERAKGNILERFSAQQFPDLHSELNLSSLELGDSALYFCASSVSGGAGTDTQYFGPGTRLTVL.

The chain is built from TRBV2 and TRBJ1-2; TRBD1 agrees at 9 bases. Germline V gene lookup returns CDR1 SNHLY and CDR2 FYNNEI. The CDR3 has 13 amino acids. V shed 7 bases and J 7 bases; nucleotides not matched to a gene: 7. The CDR3 protein is CASNLQGALGYTF. The CDR3, as DNA: TGTGCCAGCAACCTACAGGGGGCTCTTGGCTACACCTTC.

V is TRBV7-2 and J is TRBJ2-7; the match to TRBD2 covers 7 bases. CDR1 and CDR2 (germline): SGHTA, FQGNSA. The CDR3 spans 15 residues. V gave up 4 bases and J gave up 3 bases; unmatched junction bases: 9. This CDR3 reads CASSSGTTTYYEQYF. Here the CDR3 DNA reads TGTGCCAGCAGCTCCGGGACTACAACCTACTACGAGCAGTACTTC. The full variable domain, rest sourced from reference TRBV7-2 and TRBJ2-7, is GAGVSQSPSNKVTEKGKDVELRCDPISGHTALYWYRQSLGQGLEFLIYFQGNSAPDKSGLPSDRFSAERTGGSVSTLTIQRTQQEDSAVYLCASSSGTTTYYEQYFGPGTRLTVT.

The chain links TRBV11-2 to TRBJ1-4; D gene unclear. The CDR3 runs to 15 residues. V was clipped by 7 bases and J by 1 base, with 13 bases between them. The V gene's germline CDR1 is SGHAT and CDR2 FQNNGV. This CDR3 is CASTLLRGTNEKLFF. DNA of the CDR3: TGTGCCAGCACCCTACTGCGGGGAACTAATGAAAAACTGTTTTTT.

The chain uses TRBV14 and TRBJ1-2; D is undetermined. Germline V gene sequence: CDR1 SGHDN, CDR2 FVKESK. The ends were cut back, 5 bases at V and 7 bases at J, with 11 bases in the middle. This CDR3 is built from 12 residues. The DNA for the CDR3 is TGTGCCAGCAGCGGAGTTGCAGGTGGCTACACCTTC. It specifies CASSGVAGGYTF.

The chain couples TRBV19 to TRBJ1-3, with D hard to call. Germline CDR1 LNHDA, CDR2 SQIVND (reference sequence). V gave up 6 bases and J gave up 4 bases, with 13 bases separating them. The CDR3 consists of 14 residues. The CDR3 sequence is CASSPLATGNTIYF. The DNA of the CDR3 is TGTGCCAGTAGCCCCCTAGCCACCGGAAACACCATATATTTT.

The rearrangement links TRBV6-6 to TRBJ1-1; no definite D call. V dropped 2 bases and J dropped 3 bases, with 10 bases sitting between them. This CDR3 contains 14 residues. Germline lookup yields CDR1 MNHNY and CDR2 SVGAGI (reference sequence). The CDR3 DNA follows: TGTGCCAGCAGTTACCGCTGGCTGGACACTGAAGCTTTCTTT. It translates to CASSYRWLDTEAFF.